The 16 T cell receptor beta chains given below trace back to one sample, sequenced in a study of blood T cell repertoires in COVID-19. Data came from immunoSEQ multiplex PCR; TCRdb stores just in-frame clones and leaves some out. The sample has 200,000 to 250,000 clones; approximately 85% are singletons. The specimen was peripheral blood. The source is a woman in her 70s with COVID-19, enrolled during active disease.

The CDR3 loop is CATRLGGVFSTYNEQFF. DNA of the CDR3: TGTGCCACTCGTCTGGGGGGGGTATTCTCAACCTACAATGAGCAGTTCTTC. The chain combines TRBV27 with TRBJ2-1; 7 bases match TRBD2. Trimming removed 10 bases from V and 2 bases from J; junction bases left unmatched: 17. This CDR3 contains 17 residues. Germline CDR1 and CDR2: MNHEY and SMNVEV (reference sequence).

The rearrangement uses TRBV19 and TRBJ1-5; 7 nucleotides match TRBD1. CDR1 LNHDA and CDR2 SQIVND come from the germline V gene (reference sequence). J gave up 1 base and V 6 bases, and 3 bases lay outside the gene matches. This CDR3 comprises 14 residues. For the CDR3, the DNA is TGTGCCAGTAGCCAACAGGGGAGCAATCAGCCCCAGCATTTT. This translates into CASSQQGSNQPQHF.

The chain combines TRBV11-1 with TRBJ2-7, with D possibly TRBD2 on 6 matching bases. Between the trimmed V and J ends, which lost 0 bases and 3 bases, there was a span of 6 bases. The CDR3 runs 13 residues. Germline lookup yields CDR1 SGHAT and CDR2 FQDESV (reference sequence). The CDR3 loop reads CASSLAEGYEQYF. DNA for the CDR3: TGTGCCAGCAGCTTAGCGGAGGGCTACGAGCAGTACTTC.

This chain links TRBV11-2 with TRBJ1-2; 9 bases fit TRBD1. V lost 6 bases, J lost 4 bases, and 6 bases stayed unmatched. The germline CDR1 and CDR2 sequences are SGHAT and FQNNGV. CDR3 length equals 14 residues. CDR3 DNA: TGTGCCAGCAGGCCGACAGGGGGGGTCTATGGCTACACCTTC. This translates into CASRPTGGVYGYTF. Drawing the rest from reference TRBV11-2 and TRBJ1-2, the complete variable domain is EAGVAQSPRYKIIEKRQSVAFWCNPISGHATLYWYQQILGQGPKLLIQFQNNGVVDDSQLPKDRFSAERLKGVDSTLKIQPAKLEDSAVYLCASRPTGGVYGYTFGSGTRLTVV.

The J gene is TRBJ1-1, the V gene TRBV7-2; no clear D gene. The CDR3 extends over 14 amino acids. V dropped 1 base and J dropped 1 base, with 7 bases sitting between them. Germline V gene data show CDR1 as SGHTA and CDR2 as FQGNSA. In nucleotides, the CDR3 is TGTGCCAGCAGCTTAGGCCCGCGGAACACTGAAGCTTTCTTT. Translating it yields CASSLGPRNTEAFF.

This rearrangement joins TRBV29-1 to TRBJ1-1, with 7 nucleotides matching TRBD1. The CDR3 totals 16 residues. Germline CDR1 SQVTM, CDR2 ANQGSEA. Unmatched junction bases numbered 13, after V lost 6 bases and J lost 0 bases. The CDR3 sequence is CSVVYRGHLMNTEAFF. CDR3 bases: TGCAGCGTGGTCTACAGGGGCCACCTCATGAACACTGAAGCTTTCTTT.

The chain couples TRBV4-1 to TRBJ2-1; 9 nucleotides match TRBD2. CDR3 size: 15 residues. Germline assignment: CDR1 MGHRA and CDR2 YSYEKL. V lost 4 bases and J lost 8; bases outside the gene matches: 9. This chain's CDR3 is CASSPRAGGLDEQFF. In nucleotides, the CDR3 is TGCGCCAGCAGCCCAAGGGCGGGGGGGCTGGATGAGCAGTTCTTC.

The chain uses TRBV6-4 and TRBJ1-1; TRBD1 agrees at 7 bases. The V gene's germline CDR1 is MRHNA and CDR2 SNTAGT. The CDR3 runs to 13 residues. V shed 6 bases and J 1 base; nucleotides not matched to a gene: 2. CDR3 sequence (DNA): TGTGCCAGCAGACGGACAGGGAACACTGAAGCTTTCTTT. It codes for CASRRTGNTEAFF.

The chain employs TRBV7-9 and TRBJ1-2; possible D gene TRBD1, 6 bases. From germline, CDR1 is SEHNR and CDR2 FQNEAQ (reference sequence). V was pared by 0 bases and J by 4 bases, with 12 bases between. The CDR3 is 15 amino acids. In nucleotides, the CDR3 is TGTGCCAGCAGCTTAGCCGGACAGCCTCTCTATGGCTACACCTTC. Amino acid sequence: CASSLAGQPLYGYTF.

CDR3 sequence (DNA): TGTGCCAGCAGCTTGGCGGCGGGGACCACTAGCACAGATACGCAGTATTTT. Translating gives CASSLAAGTTSTDTQYF. The chain couples TRBV5-4 to TRBJ2-3; a weak D match, TRBD2 (6 bases). The CDR3 sequence is 17 residues long. Trimming took 0 bases from V and 0 from J, leaving 14 bases between them. CDR1 and CDR2 from the germline V gene are SGHNT and YYREEE (reference sequence). The full variable domain, rest sourced from reference TRBV5-4 and TRBJ2-3, is ETGVTQSPTHLIKTRGQQVTLRCSSQSGHNTVSWYQQALGQGPQFIFQYYREEENGRGNFPPRFSGLQFPNYSSELNVNALELDDSALYLCASSLAAGTTSTDTQYFGPGTRLTVL.

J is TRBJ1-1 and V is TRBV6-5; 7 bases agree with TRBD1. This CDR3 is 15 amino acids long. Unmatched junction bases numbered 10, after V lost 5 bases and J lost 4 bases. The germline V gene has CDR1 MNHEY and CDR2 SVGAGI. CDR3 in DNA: TGTGCCAGCAGTATGAACAGGGGCGATATCACTGAAGCTTTCTTT. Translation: CASSMNRGDITEAFF.

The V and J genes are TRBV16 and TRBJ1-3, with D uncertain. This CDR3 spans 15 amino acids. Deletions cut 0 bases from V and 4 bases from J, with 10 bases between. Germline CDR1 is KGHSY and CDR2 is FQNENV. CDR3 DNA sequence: TGTGCCAGCAGCCAATCAACCGGGGTCGGAAACACCATATATTTT. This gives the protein CASSQSTGVGNTIYF. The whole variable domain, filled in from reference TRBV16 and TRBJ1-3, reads GEEVAQTPKHLVRGEGQKAKLYCAPIKGHSYVFWYQQVLKNEFKFLISFQNENVFDETGMPKERFSAKCLPNSPCSLEIQATKLEDSAVYFCASSQSTGVGNTIYFGEGSWLTVV.

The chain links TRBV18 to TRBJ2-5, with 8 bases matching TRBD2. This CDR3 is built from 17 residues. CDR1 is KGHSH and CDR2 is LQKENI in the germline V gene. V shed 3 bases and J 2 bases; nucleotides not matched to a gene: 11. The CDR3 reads CASSPGLAGLIQETQYF. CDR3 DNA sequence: TGTGCCAGCTCACCTGGGTTAGCGGGGCTTATTCAAGAGACCCAGTACTTC.

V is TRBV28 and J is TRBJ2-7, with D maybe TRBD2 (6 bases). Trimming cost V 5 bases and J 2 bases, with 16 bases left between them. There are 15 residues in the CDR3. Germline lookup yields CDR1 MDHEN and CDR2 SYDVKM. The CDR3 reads CASSPRGTATYEQYF. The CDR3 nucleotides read TGTGCCAGCAGTCCCCGGGGGACCGCCACCTACGAGCAGTACTTC. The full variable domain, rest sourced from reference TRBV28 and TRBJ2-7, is DVKVTQSSRYLVKRTGEKVFLECVQDMDHENMFWYRQDPGLGLRLIYFSYDVKMKEKGDIPEGYSVSREKKERFSLILESASTNQTSMYLCASSPRGTATYEQYFGPGTRLTVT.

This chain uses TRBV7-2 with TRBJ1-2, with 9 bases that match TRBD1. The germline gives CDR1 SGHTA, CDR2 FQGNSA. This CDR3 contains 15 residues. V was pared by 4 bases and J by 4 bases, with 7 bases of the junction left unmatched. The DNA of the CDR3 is TGTGCCAGCAGCTCCACAGGGGGCGCGGGCTATGGCTACACCTTC. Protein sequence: CASSSTGGAGYGYTF.

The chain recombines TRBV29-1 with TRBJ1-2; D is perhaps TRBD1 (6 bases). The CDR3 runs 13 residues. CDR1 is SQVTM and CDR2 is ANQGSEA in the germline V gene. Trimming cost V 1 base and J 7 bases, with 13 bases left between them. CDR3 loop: CSVEGAGEAGYTF. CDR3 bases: TGCAGCGTTGAAGGTGCAGGGGAAGCTGGCTACACCTTC.